The 22 T cell receptor beta chains in this list originate from one sample, sequenced in a study of CD8 T cells in ankylosing spondylitis. MiXCR, applied by TCRdb to the 5' RACE reads, yields one record per CDR3 protein. The data contain some 290,000 distinct CDR3 sequences, roughly 20% of them singletons. Sequenced material: blood, either unsorted or a sorted T cell fraction (not recorded which). The origin of the receptors is a male donor with ankylosing spondylitis or in good health (not recorded which).

This clonotype was seen ten or more times. The V call is TRBV20-1, the J call TRBJ2-4, with D unclear. The CDR3 sequence is 15 residues long. Trimming stripped 0 bases from V and 0 bases from J, with 9 bases between. Germline assignment: CDR1 DFQATT and CDR2 SNEGSKA (reference sequence). Here the CDR3 DNA reads TGCAGTGCTAGAGATGGTAGATTAGCCAAAAACATTCAGTACTTC. This sequence encodes CSARDGRLAKNIQYF.

This clonotype came up many times. As DNA, the CDR3 is TGCAGTGCTAGCTCAATGAGTCAGCCCCAGCATTTT. It is translated as CSASSMSQPQHF. The chain uses TRBV20-1 and TRBJ1-5; D is unclear. The CDR3 runs to 12 residues. With 3 bases removed from V and 6 bases from J, the gap between germline ends came to 9 bases. The germline V gene has CDR1 DFQATT and CDR2 SNEGSKA (reference sequence).

This chain connects TRBV5-6 to TRBJ2-7; D possibly corresponds to TRBD2 (6 bases). CDR1 SGHDT and CDR2 YYEEEE come from the germline V gene. V lost 1 base and J 1 base, leaving 15 bases between the germline ends. The CDR3 runs 16 residues. CDR3 sequence: CASSLSKGLLSYEQYV. For the CDR3, the DNA is TGTGCCAGCAGCTTGTCGAAGGGACTGCTTTCCTACGAGCAGTACGTC.

This chain uses TRBV30 with TRBJ2-5; D is ambiguous. The CDR3 covers 15 residues. Per germline, CDR1 GTSNPN and CDR2 SVGIG (reference sequence). Trimming took off 2 bases at V and 1 base at J, with 14 bases between the two ends. DNA for the CDR3: TGTGCCTGGAGTCTGAAGGGTCGACTCCAAGAGACCCAGTACTTC. It specifies CAWSLKGRLQETQYF.

The genes are TRBV20-1 and TRBJ2-3, with 7 bases matching TRBD1. This CDR3 has 16 amino acids. From germline, CDR1 is DFQATT and CDR2 SNEGSKA (reference sequence). V lost 0 bases, J lost 3 bases, and 9 bases stayed unmatched. This chain's CDR3 is CSARDPTGLRTDTQYF. The DNA of the CDR3 is TGCAGTGCTAGAGATCCGACAGGGTTGAGGACAGATACGCAGTATTTT.

In its sample, this clonotype was seen a few times. V is TRBV20-1 and J is TRBJ2-5; D gene ambiguous. The length of the CDR3 is 14 residues. Deletions cut 4 bases from V and 0 bases from J, with 12 bases between. From germline, CDR1 is DFQATT and CDR2 SNEGSKA (reference sequence). The CDR3 protein is CSAKKRRYQETQYF. DNA of the CDR3: TGCAGTGCTAAGAAGCGCCGGTACCAAGAGACCCAGTACTTC.

The gene calls are TRBV3-1 and TRBJ2-2, with D perhaps TRBD2 (5 bases). The CDR3 is made up of 15 amino acids. Germline V gene lookup returns CDR1 LGHDT and CDR2 YNNKEL (reference sequence). Trimming left V 5 bases short and J 5 bases short, with 15 bases between. The CDR3 here is CASSLRTPRTGELFF. CDR3 DNA sequence: TGTGCCAGCAGCTTACGGACTCCTCGAACCGGGGAGCTGTTTTTT. Supplemented by reference TRBV3-1 and TRBJ2-2, the full variable domain reads DTAVSQTPKYLVTQMGNDKSIKCEQNLGHDTMYWYKQDSKKFLKIMFSYNNKELIINETVPNRFSPKSPDKAHLNLHINSLELGDSAVYFCASSLRTPRTGELFFGEGSRLTVL.

DNA for the CDR3: TGTGCCAGCAGCCAAGATCTCAGGTCCCGAGAAGGCTACACCTTC. Translation gives CASSQDLRSREGYTF. This chain joins TRBV4-2 and TRBJ1-2; D ambiguous. Germline lookup yields CDR1 LGHNA and CDR2 YNFKEQ. The length of the CDR3 is 15 residues. Trimming shortened V by 0 bases and J by 8 bases, and 16 bases separated the two germline ends.

There are many counts of this clonotype. The chain joins TRBV29-1 to TRBJ1-1, with a weak D call TRBD1 (5 bases). Germline V gene sequence: CDR1 SQVTM, CDR2 ANQGSEA. This CDR3 has 10 amino acids. The germline V and J ends were trimmed by 6 bases and 8 bases, with 10 bases remaining between them. The CDR3 reads CSVRDSEAFF. In nucleotides, the CDR3 is TGCAGCGTCCGGGACTCCGAAGCTTTCTTT.

The V gene is TRBV28, the J gene TRBJ2-4; a possible D gene is TRBD2 (5 bases). This CDR3 has 15 amino acids. Looked up from germline, CDR1 is MDHEN and CDR2 is SYDVKM. Trimming took 6 bases from V and 0 from J, leaving 12 bases between them. The chain's CDR3 is CASSLGAVAKNIQYF. In nucleotides, the CDR3 is TGTGCCAGCAGCCTGGGAGCGGTAGCCAAAAACATTCAGTACTTC. The complete variable domain, with remaining parts taken from reference TRBV28 and TRBJ2-4, reads DVKVTQSSRYLVKRTGEKVFLECVQDMDHENMFWYRQDPGLGLRLIYFSYDVKMKEKGDIPEGYSVSREKKERFSLILESASTNQTSMYLCASSLGAVAKNIQYFGAGTRLSVL.

The rearrangement uses TRBV13 and TRBJ2-3; D is unclear. Germline CDR1 reads PRHDT; CDR2 reads FYEKMQ (reference sequence). CDR3 length equals 11 residues. Trimming pared 5 bases from V and 8 bases from J, leaving 8 bases between. The CDR3 reads CASSGNATQYF. DNA for the CDR3: TGTGCCAGCAGCGGCAACGCTACGCAGTATTTT.

This clonotype was picked up a small number of times. The rearrangement joins TRBV20-1 to TRBJ2-3, with TRBD2 identical over 8 bases. This CDR3 has 15 amino acids. Germline CDR1 DFQATT, CDR2 SNEGSKA (reference sequence). The J segment lost 2 bases and the V segment lost 4 bases, leaving 8 bases of the junction unmatched. The CDR3 loop is CSAMRSSGTTDTQYF. The CDR3 region has the DNA TGCAGTGCTATGAGGAGTAGCGGGACCACAGATACGCAGTATTTT.

Only a few counts were recorded for this clonotype. This chain connects TRBV20-1 to TRBJ2-2; D is perhaps TRBD2 (5 bases). V was clipped by 4 bases and J by 0 bases, with 12 bases between them. This CDR3 region has 15 residues. From germline, CDR1 is DFQATT and CDR2 SNEGSKA (reference sequence). As DNA, the CDR3 is TGCAGTGCTAAAGAGGACTTGCCGAACACCGGGGAGCTGTTTTTT. It codes for CSAKEDLPNTGELFF.

This clonotype was counted a few times. The chain carries TRBV5-1 and TRBJ2-2, with 8 nucleotides matching TRBD2. Germline V gene lookup returns CDR1 SGHRS and CDR2 YFSETQ. The V segment lost 3 bases and the J segment 2 bases; nucleotides outside the gene matches: 3. This CDR3 is built from 15 residues. DNA of the CDR3: TGCGCCAGCAGCTGGACTAGCAGAAACACCGGGGAGCTGTTTTTT. As protein: CASSWTSRNTGELFF. Full variable domain (missing parts from reference TRBV5-1 and TRBJ2-2): KAGVTQTPRYLIKTRGQQVTLSCSPISGHRSVSWYQQTPGQGLQFLFEYFSETQRNKGNFPGRFSGRQFSNSRSEMNVSTLELGDSALYLCASSWTSRNTGELFFGEGSRLTVL.

This clonotype appeared a few times. The chain links TRBV28 to TRBJ1-1, with TRBD1 as a possible D gene (6 bases). Germline V gives CDR1 MDHEN, CDR2 SYDVKM. Trimming removed 4 bases at V and 0 bases at J, with 18 bases between. The CDR3 loop spans 17 amino acids. CDR3 loop: CASSSDRLDSVNTEAFF. The DNA for the CDR3 is TGTGCCAGCAGTTCCGACCGCCTGGACAGCGTGAACACTGAAGCTTTCTTT.

The rearrangement uses TRBV6-1 and TRBJ2-5; tentatively, D is TRBD2 (5 bases). This CDR3 has 14 amino acids. Germline V gene lookup returns CDR1 MNHNS and CDR2 SASEGT. V lost 5 bases to trimming and J lost 0 bases, with 10 bases between them. CDR3 bases: TGTGCCAGCAGTCCCACGGGGTACCAAGAGACCCAGTACTTC. The encoded protein is CASSPTGYQETQYF.

This clonotype was recorded many times. The chain employs TRBV20-1 and TRBJ2-5; 9 positions match TRBD1. Trimming took 3 bases from V and 3 from J; bases not matched to a gene: 8. From germline, CDR1 is DFQATT and CDR2 SNEGSKA (reference sequence). The CDR3 runs 15 residues. CDR3 in amino acids: CSASPIGTGKETQYF. CDR3 DNA: TGCAGTGCTAGTCCCATAGGGACAGGGAAAGAGACCCAGTACTTC.

Ten or more counts support this clonotype. This rearrangement joins TRBV20-1 to TRBJ1-6, with 9 bases aligning to TRBD1. CDR1 DFQATT and CDR2 SNEGSKA come from the germline V gene (reference sequence). The CDR3 covers 15 residues. Trimming took 0 bases from V and 10 from J; bases not matched to a gene: 7. The CDR3 sequence is CSARDLTGGQSPLHF. The CDR3 DNA is TGCAGTGCTAGAGACTTGACAGGGGGTCAATCACCCCTCCACTTT.

This clonotype was counted only a few times. The rearrangement uses TRBV5-1 and TRBJ2-3, with a possible D match to TRBD2 (6 bases). V was cut by 1 base and J by 0 bases, with 12 bases left in between. The CDR3 is 16 residues long. Germline CDR1 reads SGHRS; CDR2 reads YFSETQ. CDR3 nucleotide sequence: TGCGCCAGCAGCTTGCTCCCCGGGACTAGCACAGATACGCAGTATTTT. It yields the protein CASSLLPGTSTDTQYF.

The chain has TRBV21-1 and TRBJ2-1; the D call TRBD1 from the table was never checked on the DNA. TRBV21-1 is reported as a pseudogene. This CDR3 has 14 residues. CDR3 amino acids: CARGCRRSYNEQFF. CDR3 nucleotides: TGTGCCAGGGGGTGCCGCCGGTCCTACAATGAGCAGTTCTTC.

This clonotype has a handful of counts. This sequence joins TRBV5-1 and TRBJ2-3; TRBD1 matches 8 bases. The CDR3 contains 15 residues. Germline V gene sequence: CDR1 SGHRS, CDR2 YFSETQ. The junction had 6 bases not matched to a gene; V was cut back by 5 bases and J by 1 base. The CDR3 loop reads CASSLDRGGTDTQYF. CDR3 sequence (DNA): TGCGCCAGCAGTCTCGACAGGGGCGGCACAGATACGCAGTATTTT.

This clonotype appeared a few times. J is TRBJ1-6 and V is TRBV28; 8 bases map to TRBD1. The V segment lost 4 bases and the J segment 13 bases; nucleotides outside the gene matches: 9. Germline V gives CDR1 MDHEN, CDR2 SYDVKM. This CDR3 is 14 amino acids long. This CDR3 reads CASSSSGQASPLHF. The CDR3 DNA is TGTGCCAGCAGTTCCTCGGGACAGGCTTCCCCCCTCCACTTT.